This T cell receptor (beta chain) was identified during a study of regulatory T cells in long-lasting Graves disease. Sample time point: newly diagnosed GD, antithyroid drugs for less than 3 months. The TCR library was prepared using RNA isolated from PBMCs. Assembly of TCR beta libraries relied on iRepertoire HTBI primers together with Arm-PCR of CDR3 regions. TCRdb recomputed calls from the multiplex PCR reads with MiXCR, one row per CDR3 protein. This table holds almost 450,000 distinct CDR3 sequences, about 15% found once. Trimming removed 5 bases from V and 2 bases from J; junction bases left unmatched: 4. The CDR3 has 15 residues. Germline CDR1 and CDR2: LGHDT and YNNKEL (reference sequence). This sample was shared with a second study, whose subject was T cells in Graves' hyperthyroidism and ophthalmopathy.

The specimen was peripheral blood mononuclear cells (PBMCs), collected at new diagnosis, from a patient treated with antithyroid drugs. The V call is TRBV3-1, the J call TRBJ2-3, with TRBD2 matching 10 bases. This receptor was obtained from a woman aged 25 to 39 with Graves disease. CDR3 sequence (DNA): TGTGCCAGCAGCGAGGGACTAGCGCTCACAGATACGCAGTATTTT. This encodes CASSEGLALTDTQYF.